These 29 T cell receptor beta chains originate from one sample sequenced in a study of neoadjuvant anti-PD-1 for oral cavity cancer. Here immunoSEQ multiplex PCR was the method, and the copy in TCRdb shows in-frame clones only, minus some. The sample holds about 8,300 clones, roughly 50% seen once. The specimen was tumor tissue, collected before nivolumab (anti-PD-1) treatment. The receptors originated from a person aged 35-79 years with oral cavity squamous cell carcinoma.

This clone has only a few counts. The rearrangement joins TRBV5-1 to TRBJ2-3, with D unclear. The CDR3 totals 14 residues. The V end lost 1 base, the J end lost 5 bases, and 11 bases lay between the germline ends. Per the germline V gene, CDR1 is SGHRS and CDR2 is YFSETQ. The CDR3 spells CASSLRTDQDTQYF. The CDR3 DNA is TGCGCCAGCAGCTTGAGGACGGACCAAGATACGCAGTATTTT.

J is TRBJ1-4 and V is TRBV29-1; no clear D gene. V was pared by 4 bases and J by 0 bases, with 9 bases between. CDR3 length: 14 amino acids. Germline V gives CDR1 SQVTM, CDR2 ANQGSEA. CDR3 sequence (DNA): TGCAGCGTTGTTGAGGGCGCAACTAATGAAAAACTGTTTTTT. Protein sequence: CSVVEGATNEKLFF. Drawing the rest from reference TRBV29-1 and TRBJ1-4, the complete variable domain is SAVISQKPSRDICQRGTSLTIQCQVDSQVTMMFWYRQQPGQSLTLIATANQGSEATYESGFVIDKFPISRPNLTFSTLTVSNMSPEDSSIYLCSVVEGATNEKLFFGSGTQLSVL.

The chain couples TRBV19 to TRBJ2-2; 9 bases fit TRBD1. The CDR3 spans 14 residues. In germline, CDR1 is LNHDA, CDR2 SQIVND (reference sequence). The V gene end was trimmed by 7 bases and the J gene end by 6 bases; junction bases not matched to a gene: 6. The CDR3 DNA reads TGTGCCAGTAAACGGGACAGGGAGGCCGGGGAGCTGTTTTTT. Protein product: CASKRDREAGELFF.

The rearrangement uses TRBV6-6 and TRBJ2-7, with D hard to call. Deletions cut 4 bases from V and 2 bases from J, with 9 bases between. The germline CDR1 and CDR2 sequences are MNHNY and SVGAGI (reference sequence). CDR3 length: 13 amino acids. The CDR3, as DNA: TGTGCCAGCAGTTCAACGAGACCCTACGAGCAGTACTTC. Translation: CASSSTRPYEQYF.

In its sample, this clone ranks as medium-sized. This rearrangement joins TRBV19 to TRBJ1-5; 7 nucleotides agree with TRBD1. Germline trimming cut 7 bases from V and 4 bases from J; bases unmatched to any gene: 16. Germline V gives CDR1 LNHDA, CDR2 SQIVND (reference sequence). There are 17 residues in the CDR3. CDR3 region: CASKGRQGLPINQPQHF. Here the CDR3 DNA reads TGTGCCAGTAAGGGTCGACAGGGACTACCCATAAATCAGCCCCAGCATTTT.

The chain carries TRBV30 and TRBJ1-4; a possible D gene is TRBD1 (6 bases). From germline, CDR1 is GTSNPN and CDR2 SVGIG (reference sequence). CDR3 length: 12 amino acids. Deletions cut 5 bases from V and 6 bases from J, with 10 bases between. Here the CDR3 reads CAWQGLDEKLFF. Here the CDR3 DNA reads TGTGCCTGGCAGGGGTTGGATGAAAAACTGTTTTTT.

The genes are TRBV9 and TRBJ2-1, with unresolved D. V lost 0 bases and J 7 bases, leaving 23 bases between the germline ends. The germline V gene has CDR1 SGDLS and CDR2 YYNGEE. The CDR3 length is 18 residues. CDR3 bases: TGTGCCAGCAGCGTAGGGCACACGTCAGGACGGGCTCTTAATGAGCAGTTCTTC. It translates to CASSVGHTSGRALNEQFF.

The J gene is TRBJ2-7, the V gene TRBV20-1, with D hard to call. The CDR3 consists of 11 residues. With 5 bases removed from V and 10 bases from J, the gap between germline ends came to 15 bases. Germline V CDR1 and CDR2: DFQATT, SNEGSKA (reference sequence). CDR3 residues: CSASQMSSQYF. CDR3 DNA: TGCAGTGCTTCCCAGATGAGTTCCCAGTACTTC.

The genes are TRBV6-5 and TRBJ1-2; D is perhaps TRBD1 (6 bases). V was pared by 1 base and J by 2 bases, with 8 bases between. Germline values: CDR1 MNHEY, CDR2 SVGAGI. The CDR3 runs to 14 residues. In DNA, the CDR3 is TGTGCCAGCAGTTACTTAGGGGGGAACTATGGCTACACCTTC. Its translation is CASSYLGGNYGYTF.

The chain uses TRBV28 and TRBJ1-1; possibly TRBD1 for D (5 bases). Germline V lookup: CDR1 MDHEN, CDR2 SYDVKM. CDR3 size: 16 residues. Between the trimmed V and J ends, which lost 5 bases and 1 base, there was a span of 17 bases. The CDR3 region is CASSPPGGTQNTEAFF. The CDR3 DNA sequence: TGTGCCAGCAGTCCCCCCGGGGGGACCCAGAACACTGAAGCTTTCTTT. The full variable domain, in which reference TRBV28 and TRBJ1-1 provide the parts outside the CDR3, is DVKVTQSSRYLVKRTGEKVFLECVQDMDHENMFWYRQDPGLGLRLIYFSYDVKMKEKGDIPEGYSVSREKKERFSLILESASTNQTSMYLCASSPPGGTQNTEAFFGQGTRLTVV.

This rearrangement joins TRBV19 to TRBJ2-5; 15 positions match TRBD2. J was trimmed by 4 bases and V by 7 bases; bases with no gene match: 10. The germline gives CDR1 LNHDA, CDR2 SQIVND (reference sequence). The CDR3 is 17 residues long. DNA for the CDR3: TGTGCCAGTAAACGAGGACTAGCGGGAGGGCGGGGAGAGACCCAGTACTTC. Its protein product is CASKRGLAGGRGETQYF.

V and J are TRBV7-8 and TRBJ1-1, with D unclear. Germline V gene lookup returns CDR1 SGHVS and CDR2 FQNEAQ. The CDR3 has 13 residues. Trimming removed 8 bases from V and 4 bases from J, with 14 bases in between. The CDR3 is CASWTGRGTEAFF. The CDR3, as DNA: TGTGCCAGCTGGACGGGTCGGGGCACTGAAGCTTTCTTT.

V gene TRBV10-3 combines with J gene TRBJ2-7; TRBD1 matches at 9 bases. J was trimmed by 3 bases and V by 6 bases; bases with no gene match: 12. CDR3 size: 16 residues. Germline loops: CDR1 ENHRY, CDR2 SYGVKD. CDR3 protein: CAISPPPGQGFYEQYF. The CDR3 DNA reads TGTGCCATCAGCCCCCCGCCGGGACAGGGTTTCTACGAGCAGTACTTC.

The chain couples TRBV10-3 to TRBJ2-2, with 10 positions matching TRBD2. J lost 5 bases, V lost 8 bases, and 8 bases had no gene match. The CDR3 spans 15 residues. Germline V gene data show CDR1 as ENHRY and CDR2 as SYGVKD. CDR3 nucleotides: TGTGCCATCGGTGGGCTGACTAGCGGGACCGGGGAGCTGTTTTTT. Protein sequence: CAIGGLTSGTGELFF.

The genes are TRBV28 and TRBJ2-5; unclear D gene. V was cut by 6 bases and J by 5 bases, with 10 bases left in between. From germline, CDR1 is MDHEN and CDR2 SYDVKM. The CDR3 runs 12 residues. This CDR3 is CASREKGETQYF. In DNA form, the CDR3 reads TGTGCCAGCAGAGAAAAGGGTGAGACCCAGTACTTC.

The chain employs TRBV9 and TRBJ1-3, with D possibly TRBD1 on 5 matching bases. With 3 bases removed from V and 2 bases from J, the gap between germline ends came to 12 bases. This CDR3 spans 15 amino acids. Germline values: CDR1 SGDLS, CDR2 YYNGEE. This CDR3 is CASSAGTAAGNTIYF. CDR3 sequence (DNA): TGTGCCAGCAGCGCGGGGACGGCTGCTGGAAACACCATATATTTT.

The CDR3 region is CATSRQANTEAFF. In nucleotides, the CDR3 is TGTGCCACCAGTCGACAGGCGAACACTGAAGCTTTCTTT. The chain recombines TRBV15 with TRBJ1-1; D might be TRBD1 (6 bases). CDR1 LNHNV and CDR2 YYDKDF come from the germline V gene (reference sequence). This CDR3 region has 13 residues. Trimming took 6 bases from V and 1 from J, leaving 9 bases between them.

This clone showed up just a few times. The chain combines TRBV7-9 with TRBJ2-3, with D hard to call. The CDR3 contains 13 residues. With 5 bases removed from V and 2 bases from J, the gap between germline ends came to 8 bases. CDR1 SEHNR and CDR2 FQNEAQ come from the germline V gene (reference sequence). CDR3 nucleotide sequence: TGTGCCAGCAGCGCCCTCAACACAGATACGCAGTATTTT. It codes for CASSALNTDTQYF.

The sample holds one count of this clone. V and J are TRBV30 and TRBJ2-3; D remains ambiguous. V was cut by 0 bases and J by 2 bases, with 3 bases left in between. Germline lookup yields CDR1 GTSNPN and CDR2 SVGIG (reference sequence). The CDR3 sequence is 12 residues long. CDR3 nucleotides: TGTGCCTGGAGTGTAAACACAGATACGCAGTATTTT. It yields the protein CAWSVNTDTQYF.

The gene calls are TRBV6-5 and TRBJ1-2, with 11 nucleotides matching TRBD1. This CDR3 spans 16 amino acids. Germline lookup yields CDR1 MNHEY and CDR2 SVGAGI. V lost 3 bases, J lost 2 bases, and 5 bases stayed unmatched. CDR3 sequence (DNA): TGTGCCAGCAGTTATATCAGGACAGGGGGCAACTATGGCTACACCTTC. As protein: CASSYIRTGGNYGYTF.

J is TRBJ1-3 and V is TRBV7-8; TRBD1 aligns across 7 bases. CDR1 SGHVS and CDR2 FQNEAQ come from the germline V gene. The V and J ends lost 4 bases and 2 bases, in that order; junction bases with no gene match: 5. The CDR3 runs to 15 residues. Written as DNA, the CDR3 is TGTGCCAGCAGCTCGACAGGGCAAACTGGAAACACCATATATTTT. Its translation: CASSSTGQTGNTIYF.

This rearrangement joins TRBV29-1 to TRBJ2-7; D not resolved. CDR1 SQVTM and CDR2 ANQGSEA come from the germline V gene. Trimming left V 3 bases short and J 5 bases short, with 11 bases between. CDR3 length equals 12 residues. The CDR3 DNA reads TGCAGCGTTGAGGATAGAGCTAACGAGCAGTACTTC. Its translation: CSVEDRANEQYF.

J is TRBJ1-2 and V is TRBV11-2; 7 nucleotides line up with TRBD1. Germline V gene data show CDR1 as SGHAT and CDR2 as FQNNGV. V shed 4 bases and J 4 bases; nucleotides not matched to a gene: 3. This CDR3 contains 13 residues. Written as DNA, the CDR3 is TGTGCCAGCAGCTCGACAGGGATCTATGGCTACACCTTC. Translating it yields CASSSTGIYGYTF.

The chain links TRBV30 to TRBJ2-4, with TRBD2 as a possible D gene (7 bases). Germline V CDR1 and CDR2: GTSNPN, SVGIG (reference sequence). V shed 2 bases and J shed 15 bases, with 20 bases lying between them. CDR3 size: 13 residues. For the CDR3, the DNA is TGTGCCTGGAGTAGGGGGGACTACTATAATCCGTACTTC. It is translated as CAWSRGDYYNPYF.

CDR3 sequence reads: CSVGSSGLNTGELFF. Written as DNA, the CDR3 is TGCAGCGTGGGGTCTAGCGGGTTGAACACCGGGGAGCTGTTTTTT. J is TRBJ2-2 and V is TRBV29-1; 8 bases map to TRBD2. The V segment lost 6 bases and the J segment 1 base; nucleotides outside the gene matches: 7. The CDR3 contains 15 residues. Per the germline V gene, CDR1 is SQVTM and CDR2 is ANQGSEA.

This clone was observed once. The chain employs TRBV27 and TRBJ2-7, with D tentatively TRBD2 (6 bases). Germline CDR1 MNHEY, CDR2 SMNVEV (reference sequence). The V end lost 5 bases, the J end lost 3 bases, and 17 bases lay between the germline ends. CDR3 length: 15 amino acids. CDR3 DNA sequence: TGTGCCAGCAGTCGTCCCGGGACTCCTATCTACGAGCAGTACTTC. Translated: CASSRPGTPIYEQYF.

This clone has only one observation. J is TRBJ2-3 and V is TRBV28, with 8 bases aligning to TRBD2. The germline CDR1 and CDR2 sequences are MDHEN and SYDVKM. J lost 3 bases, V lost 2 bases, and 4 bases had no gene match. The CDR3 runs 15 residues. The CDR3 region has the DNA TGTGCCAGCAGTTTAGGGCTAGCGGGTACAGATACGCAGTATTTT. The encoded protein is CASSLGLAGTDTQYF.

The chain is built from TRBV7-9 and TRBJ1-2, with a tentative D call TRBD1 (6 bases). The CDR3 is 15 residues long. The V gene's germline CDR1 is SEHNR and CDR2 FQNEAQ (reference sequence). Trimming shortened V by 5 bases and J by 4 bases, and 17 bases separated the two germline ends. The DNA of the CDR3 is TGTGCCAGCAGCCCTCCGGGGGCGGGGGGCTATGGCTACACCTTC. Translation gives CASSPPGAGGYGYTF.

The V gene is TRBV6-5, the J gene TRBJ1-4; perhaps TRBD1 as D (6 bases). The CDR3 has 14 residues. V dropped 2 bases and J dropped 3 bases, with 7 bases sitting between them. Germline CDR1 is MNHEY and CDR2 is SVGAGI. The CDR3 bases are TGTGCCAGCAGTTACCGACAGGCTAATGAAAAACTGTTTTTT. Translating it yields CASSYRQANEKLFF.